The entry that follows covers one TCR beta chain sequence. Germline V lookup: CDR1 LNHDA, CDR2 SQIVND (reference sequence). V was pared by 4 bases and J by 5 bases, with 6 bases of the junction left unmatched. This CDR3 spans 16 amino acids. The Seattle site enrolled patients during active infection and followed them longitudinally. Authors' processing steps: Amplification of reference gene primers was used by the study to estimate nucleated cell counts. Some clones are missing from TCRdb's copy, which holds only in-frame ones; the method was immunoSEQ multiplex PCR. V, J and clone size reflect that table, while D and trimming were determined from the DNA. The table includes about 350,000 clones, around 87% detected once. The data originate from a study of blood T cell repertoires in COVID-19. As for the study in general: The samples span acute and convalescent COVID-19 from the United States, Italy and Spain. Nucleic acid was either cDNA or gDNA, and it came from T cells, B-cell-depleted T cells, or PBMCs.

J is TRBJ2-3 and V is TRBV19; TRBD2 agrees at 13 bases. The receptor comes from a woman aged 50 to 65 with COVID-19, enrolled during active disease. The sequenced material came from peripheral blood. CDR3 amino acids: CASSTGLAGVGDTQYF. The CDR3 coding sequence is TGTGCCAGTAGTACCGGACTAGCGGGAGTGGGAGATACGCAGTATTTT.